One sample yielded the 17 T cell receptor beta chains listed below, sequenced in a study of neurological immune-mediated disorders. Via MiXCR, TCRdb re-called the 5' RACE reads, giving one row per CDR3 protein. The sample yields tens of thousands of distinct CDR3 sequences, 3% to 4.5% seen once. The sample was PBMCs. The origin of the receptors is a man in his 60s with multiple sclerosis.

The table lists this clonotype with many counts. The chain couples TRBV5-1 to TRBJ2-6; perhaps D is TRBD1 or TRBD2 (5 bases each). Germline lookup yields CDR1 SGHRS and CDR2 YFSETQ. The CDR3 has 17 amino acids. V was pared by 4 bases and J by 3 bases, with 17 bases between. The chain's CDR3 is CASSPGGTGGGANVLTF. CDR3 nucleotides: TGCGCCAGCAGCCCCGGTGGGACGGGCGGTGGGGCCAACGTCCTGACTTTC.

This clonotype occurred many times. This chain connects TRBV14 to TRBJ1-2; D is perhaps TRBD1 (5 bases). This CDR3 spans 13 amino acids. Deletions cut 4 bases from V and 8 bases from J, with 14 bases between. CDR1 is SGHDN and CDR2 is FVKESK in the germline V gene. This chain's CDR3 is CASSRKQASGYTF. CDR3 sequence (DNA): TGTGCCAGCAGCCGGAAACAGGCCTCCGGCTACACCTTC.

This clonotype appeared many times. V usage is TRBV10-3 and J usage is TRBJ2-3, with TRBD2 identical over 13 bases. Germline CDR1 is ENHRY and CDR2 is SYGVKD. This CDR3 comprises 18 residues. The V segment lost 3 bases and the J segment 2 bases; nucleotides outside the gene matches: 8. CDR3: CAISEGTSGIQHTDTQYF. Here the CDR3 DNA reads TGTGCCATCAGTGAAGGGACTAGCGGGATCCAACACACAGATACGCAGTATTTT.

This clonotype was counted many times. The V call is TRBV15, the J call TRBJ2-1; 11 nucleotides align to TRBD2. V was clipped by 3 bases and J by 9 bases; unmatched bases: 4. The germline CDR1 and CDR2 sequences are LNHNV and YYDKDF (reference sequence). The length of the CDR3 is 14 residues. This CDR3 reads CATSRGLAAGEQFF. CDR3 sequence (DNA): TGTGCCACCAGCAGGGGACTAGCGGCTGGTGAGCAGTTCTTC. Variable domain in full (rest from reference TRBV15 and TRBJ2-1): DAMVIQNPRYQVTQFGKPVTLSCSQTLNHNVMYWYQQKSSQAPKLLFHYYDKDFNNEADTPDNFQSRRPNTSFCFLDIRSPGLGDTAMYLCATSRGLAAGEQFFGPGTRLTVL.

This clonotype appeared many times. The J gene is TRBJ2-3, the V gene TRBV5-1, with D maybe TRBD1 (6 bases). Trimming removed 7 bases at V and 0 bases at J, with 9 bases between. This CDR3 has 13 residues. CDR1 is SGHRS, CDR2 YFSETQ, per germline. The CDR3 coding sequence is TGCGCCAGCGGACAGCCTAGCACAGATACGCAGTATTTT. It specifies CASGQPSTDTQYF.

This clonotype was observed at least ten times. The chain combines TRBV3-1 with TRBJ1-6; D gene unclear. V gave up 0 bases and J gave up 8 bases, with 5 bases separating them. The CDR3 sequence is 13 residues long. CDR1 and CDR2 (germline): LGHDT, YNNKEL (reference sequence). The CDR3: CASSQEMDSPLHF. The DNA for the CDR3 is TGTGCCAGCAGCCAAGAAATGGATTCACCCCTCCACTTT.

This clonotype occurred many times. The chain uses TRBV5-1 and TRBJ2-2; 8 nucleotides match TRBD1. V gave up 2 bases and J gave up 4 bases; unmatched junction bases: 4. Germline loops: CDR1 SGHRS, CDR2 YFSETQ. CDR3 length equals 15 residues. The CDR3 DNA is TGCGCCAGCAGCTTCGGGACAGGCTTCACCGGGGAGCTGTTTTTT. This translates into CASSFGTGFTGELFF. Using reference TRBV5-1 and TRBJ2-2 for the parts outside the CDR3, the full variable domain is KAGVTQTPRYLIKTRGQQVTLSCSPISGHRSVSWYQQTPGQGLQFLFEYFSETQRNKGNFPGRFSGRQFSNSRSEMNVSTLELGDSALYLCASSFGTGFTGELFFGEGSRLTVL.

This clonotype was seen more than once but under ten times. The V call is TRBV7-9, the J call TRBJ1-5; D not resolved. The CDR3 extends over 14 amino acids. Germline assignment: CDR1 SEHNR and CDR2 FQNEAQ (reference sequence). Trimming took 8 bases from V and 3 from J, leaving 14 bases between them. The CDR3 here is CASAGRQNNQPQHF. CDR3 DNA sequence: TGTGCCAGCGCCGGTCGTCAGAACAATCAGCCCCAGCATTTT.

This clonotype was detected a few times. The chain carries TRBV24-1 and TRBJ2-1, with 15 bases identical to TRBD2. V was pared by 3 bases and J by 10 bases, with 3 bases of the junction left unmatched. CDR1 is KGHDR, CDR2 SFDVKD, per germline. The CDR3 totals 15 residues. CDR3 amino acids: CATSDVGLAGGEQFF. CDR3 DNA: TGTGCCACCAGTGATGTGGGACTAGCGGGAGGAGAGCAGTTCTTC.

In this sample, this clonotype turned up many times. V gene TRBV5-1 combines with J gene TRBJ2-7; D might be TRBD2 (5 bases). The CDR3 has 13 amino acids. The germline V gene encodes CDR1 SGHRS and CDR2 YFSETQ. V shed 7 bases and J shed 4 bases, with 15 bases lying between them. The CDR3 region has the DNA TGCGCCAGCGGGGTAGAGGGTGCATACGAGCAGTACTTC. It encodes CASGVEGAYEQYF.

The rearrangement uses TRBV18 and TRBJ1-3; D uncertain. V dropped 0 bases and J dropped 7 bases, with 7 bases sitting between them. The CDR3 is 13 residues long. Per germline, CDR1 KGHSH and CDR2 LQKENI. The CDR3 is CASSPPLTNTIYF. The CDR3 bases are TGTGCCAGCTCACCACCGTTGACTAACACCATATATTTT.

This clonotype was seen at least ten times. The genes are TRBV20-1 and TRBJ2-1; 8 bases map to TRBD2. The V segment lost 5 bases and the J segment 8 bases; nucleotides outside the gene matches: 11. This CDR3 is built from 14 residues. Germline CDR1 reads DFQATT; CDR2 reads SNEGSKA (reference sequence). The chain's CDR3 is CSASYRTSKDEQFF. CDR3 bases: TGCAGTGCTTCTTACCGGACTAGCAAGGATGAGCAGTTCTTC.

In this sample, this clonotype turned up many times. The rearrangement links TRBV7-2 to TRBJ1-1, with a weak D call TRBD1 (6 bases). Germline CDR1 and CDR2: SGHTA and FQGNSA. This CDR3 has 15 amino acids. The V end lost 4 bases, the J end lost 6 bases, and 18 bases lay between the germline ends. CDR3 sequence (DNA): TGTGCCAGCAGCTCGGTTGGGGGGCGCATGGCTGAAGCTTTCTTT. It yields the protein CASSSVGGRMAEAFF. Together with reference TRBV7-2 and TRBJ1-1, the CDR3 gives the full variable domain: GAGVSQSPSNKVTEKGKDVELRCDPISGHTALYWYRQSLGQGLEFLIYFQGNSAPDKSGLPSDRFSAERTGGSVSTLTIQRTQQEDSAVYLCASSSVGGRMAEAFFGQGTRLTVV.

This clonotype has at least ten counts. The chain has TRBV15 and TRBJ1-5; no firm D call. The CDR3 runs 12 residues. Looked up from germline, CDR1 is LNHNV and CDR2 is YYDKDF (reference sequence). V was trimmed by 0 bases and J by 5 bases, leaving 2 bases between them. CDR3 coding DNA: TGTGCCACCAGCAGAGATGATCAGCCCCAGCATTTT. Amino acids: CATSRDDQPQHF.

This clonotype was seen repeatedly, ten times or more. The chain couples TRBV7-9 to TRBJ1-1, with a tentative D call TRBD1 (5 bases). The CDR3 sequence is 14 residues long. From germline, CDR1 is SEHNR and CDR2 FQNEAQ (reference sequence). Trimming shortened V by 5 bases and J by 11 bases, and 21 bases separated the two germline ends. The CDR3 spells CASSHDRRGGRAFF. The CDR3 DNA follows: TGTGCCAGCAGCCATGACAGAAGGGGCGGAAGGGCTTTCTTT.

This clonotype was recorded at least ten times. This chain connects TRBV10-3 to TRBJ2-7, with D perhaps matching TRBD2 (6 bases). CDR3 length: 12 amino acids. Germline V lookup: CDR1 ENHRY, CDR2 SYGVKD. With 7 bases removed from V and 3 bases from J, the gap between germline ends came to 10 bases. CDR3 sequence (DNA): TGTGCCATCAACGCGGGAAACTACGAGCAGTACTTC. As protein: CAINAGNYEQYF.

Points on this clonotype: One end of the junction varies from germline; a read error may be responsible. The chain is built from TRBV28 and TRBJ1-5; D remains unclear. The CDR3 loop spans 13 amino acids. CDR1 MDHEN and CDR2 SYDVKM come from the germline V gene. The CDR3 is CASREIRDKTQNF. The CDR3 DNA reads TGTGCCAGCAGGGAGATACGGGATAAGACCCAGAATTTT.